This is a list of T cell receptor beta chains from one sample in a study of human T cells and chemical hapten exposure. TCRdb independently ran MiXCR on the RACE reads; one entry per CDR3 protein. The sample contains about 160,000 distinct CDR3 sequences, 28% of which appear only once. This material consisted of whole blood, taken in connection with sensitization to the hapten diphenylcyclopropenone (DPC). The receptor set was obtained from a woman aged 18 to 35 with alopecia areata. Some clones in this sample may be carry-over from other donors' samples. CDR3s leave out the opening cysteine and the closing phenylalanine or tryptophan.

V,J,CDR3
TRBV29-1,TRBJ2-3,NVQTADTQY
TRBV10-3,TRBJ1-6,AIADPTSPLH
TRBV30,TRBJ2-7,AWTGTLPYEQY
TRBV6-2/TRBV6-3,TRBJ1-1,ASSPTGRRTEAF
TRBV10-3,TRBJ2-7,AISERYSYEQY
TRBV7-6,TRBJ2-7,ASSPGSMGEQY
TRBV4-1,TRBJ2-5,ASSQDIEEETQY
TRBV25-1,TRBJ1-1,ASSEYKGQGAGNTEAF
TRBV6-2/TRBV6-3,TRBJ2-6,ASSYGSGANVLT
TRBV20-1,TRBJ1-5,SATTRGRPGSQH
TRBV6-5,TRBJ2-7,ASSYSHGLLPYEQY
TRBV29-1,TRBJ1-1,SVTGVNTEAF
TRBV5-1,TRBJ1-2,ASKKDGQLYGYT
TRBV6-1,TRBJ1-3,ASRDRGRGPNTIY
TRBV9,TRBJ2-2,ANSPGVRLF
TRBV24-1,TRBJ2-1,ATRGGVGNEQF
TRBV10-2,TRBJ2-1,ASRGTSGRNEQF
TRBV2,TRBJ2-1,ASRGRHNEQF
TRBV4-1,TRBJ2-7,ASSHGSGTAYEQY
TRBV29-1,TRBJ2-5,SVDGGETQY
TRBV29-1,TRBJ2-2,SVGRPGIDRTGELF
TRBV9,TRBJ1-1,ASSVGRASEAF